This T cell receptor beta chain is drawn from a study of cytomegalovirus exposure and HLA in healthy donors. Study-level points and caveats: Among the sequence variants, a highly shared cluster was likely an artifact of sequencing.

PCR amplification relied on 60 Vbeta primers (plus 13 Jbeta primers). Authors' processing steps: A follow-up analysis tallied tens of millions of unique TCR beta chains, roughly 9.9 million shared. Data came from immunoSEQ multiplex PCR; TCRdb stores just in-frame clones and leaves some out. For V, J and clone size, that table is used; D and trimming come from the DNA. The table lists tens of thousands of clones, roughly 80% of them singletons. This clone has only one observation. Antigen unknown. Trimming removed 8 bases at V and 1 base at J, with 20 bases between. Germline V CDR1 and CDR2: MDHEN, SYDVKM. There are 16 residues in the CDR3.

The TCR originated in a male donor in good health and CMV-seronegative. The chain couples TRBV28 to TRBJ1-1, with D possibly matching TRBD1 (5 bases). What was sequenced was PBMCs. CDR3 residues: CASRRGGHIANTEAFF. The CDR3 bases are TGTGCCAGCCGCCGGGGGGGTCATATCGCGAACACTGAAGCTTTCTTT. The whole variable domain, remainder taken from reference TRBV28 and TRBJ1-1, is DVKVTQSSRYLVKRTGEKVFLECVQDMDHENMFWYRQDPGLGLRLIYFSYDVKMKEKGDIPEGYSVSREKKERFSLILESASTNQTSMYLCASRRGGHIANTEAFFGQGTRLTVV.